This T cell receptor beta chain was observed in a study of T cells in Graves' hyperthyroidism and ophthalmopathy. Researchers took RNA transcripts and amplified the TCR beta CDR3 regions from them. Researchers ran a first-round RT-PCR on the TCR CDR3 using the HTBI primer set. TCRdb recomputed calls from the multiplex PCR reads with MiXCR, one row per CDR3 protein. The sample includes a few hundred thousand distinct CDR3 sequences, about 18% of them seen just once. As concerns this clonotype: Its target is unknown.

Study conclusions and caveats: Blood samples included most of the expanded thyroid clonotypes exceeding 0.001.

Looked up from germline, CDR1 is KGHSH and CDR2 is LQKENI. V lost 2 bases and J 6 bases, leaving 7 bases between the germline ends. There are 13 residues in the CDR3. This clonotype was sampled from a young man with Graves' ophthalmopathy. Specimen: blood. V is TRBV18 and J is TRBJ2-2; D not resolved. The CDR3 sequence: CASSPGIPGELFF. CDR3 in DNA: TGTGCCAGCTCACCAGGGATCCCCGGGGAGCTGTTTTTT.